Each of the 8 T cell receptor beta chains below was sequenced from the same sample in a study of CD8 T cells in Susac syndrome. When the RNA was reverse transcribed, random hexamers were used with an input of roughly 0.45 to 1 ug. TCRdb redid the calling of the immunoSEQ multiplex PCR reads with MiXCR, one entry per CDR3 protein. The sample yields around 170,000 distinct CDR3 sequences, 95% seen once. The sequenced material came from CD8+ T cells from PBMCs. The receptors derive from a human donor with Susac syndrome.

This chain joins TRBV6-2 or TRBV6-3 and TRBJ1-1, with a possible D match to TRBD1 (5 bases). Germline V gene lookup returns CDR1 MNHEY and CDR2 SVGEGT. The V end lost 2 bases, the J end lost 2 bases, and 15 bases lay between the germline ends. The CDR3 covers 16 residues. CDR3 nucleotide sequence: TGTGCCAGCAGTTACCCCCCCGGGGGGGTAAACACTGAAGCTTTCTTT. Protein product: CASSYPPGGVNTEAFF.

V and J are TRBV2 and TRBJ2-1; TRBD2 agrees at 8 bases. Trimming at V came to 7 bases and at J to 7 bases, leaving 6 bases not matched to a gene. The CDR3 totals 13 residues. CDR1 is SNHLY, CDR2 FYNNEI, per germline. This CDR3 is CASITGGPNEQFF. Written as DNA, the CDR3 is TGTGCCAGCATAACGGGGGGGCCTAATGAGCAGTTCTTC.

V gene TRBV20-1 combines with J gene TRBJ1-5; D is unresolved. The germline gives CDR1 DFQATT, CDR2 SNEGSKA (reference sequence). V lost 7 bases and J 0 bases, leaving 22 bases between the germline ends. The CDR3 has 17 residues. CDR3 coding DNA: TGCAGTGTTGTAGACTCCGGTGGAATTAATAGCAATCAGCCCCAGCATTTT. It specifies CSVVDSGGINSNQPQHF.

The chain links TRBV4-1 to TRBJ1-5; the match to TRBD1 covers 9 bases. The CDR3 runs 16 residues. Trimming cost V 1 base and J 4 bases; bases outside gene matches: 5. Germline V gene data show CDR1 as MGHRA and CDR2 as YSYEKL. The DNA for the CDR3 is TGCGCCAGCAGCCAAGGGGGACAGGGCGTTAATCAGCCCCAGCATTTT. As protein: CASSQGGQGVNQPQHF.

CDR3 sequence reads: CASSVYETLNEQFF. The CDR3 DNA is TGTGCCAGCAGCGTCTACGAGACTCTCAATGAGCAGTTCTTC. The J gene is TRBJ2-1, the V gene TRBV9; the D is unclear. Germline V CDR1 and CDR2: SGDLS, YYNGEE. V was trimmed by 2 bases and J by 6 bases, leaving 12 bases between them. This CDR3 has 14 residues.

The chain employs TRBV4-1 and TRBJ2-7; D not certain. Per the germline V gene, CDR1 is MGHRA and CDR2 is YSYEKL. V dropped 0 bases and J dropped 1 base, with 10 bases sitting between them. This CDR3 has 15 amino acids. The CDR3 sequence is CASSQEIWFSYEQYF. The CDR3 nucleotides are TGCGCCAGCAGCCAAGAAATATGGTTTTCCTACGAGCAGTACTTC.

The rearrangement uses TRBV20-1 and TRBJ2-7; possibly TRBD2 for D (5 bases). Germline V gives CDR1 DFQATT, CDR2 SNEGSKA (reference sequence). Trimming took off 1 base at V and 1 base at J, with 14 bases between the two ends. The CDR3 runs 15 residues. Here the CDR3 reads CSARGSGGRSYEQYF. The CDR3 DNA follows: TGCAGTGCTAGAGGGTCCGGAGGCCGGTCCTACGAGCAGTACTTC.

The V and J genes are TRBV4-1 and TRBJ2-5; 7 bases match TRBD1. Germline V gene lookup returns CDR1 MGHRA and CDR2 YSYEKL. The CDR3 runs 15 residues. With V trimmed by 4 bases and J by 1 base, 6 bases remained unmatched. DNA of the CDR3: TGCGCCAGCAGCCTTGATAGACAGGGCCAAGAGACCCAGTACTTC. This codes for CASSLDRQGQETQYF.